The 13 T cell receptor beta chains presented below share a single source sample, sequenced in a study of blood T cell repertoires in COVID-19 (dated by TCRdb to the early 2020s). Libraries were constructed by the immunoSEQ multiplex PCR assay. TCRdb mirrors the immuneACCESS table, restricted to in-frame sequences. Some clones are absent from its copies; in checked studies, under half trace to an unresolved V gene, and the reason for the others is unknown. The sample records about 120,000 clones, more than 65% of which are singletons. 2.2% of the sample comes from the top ten. Sequencing was performed on peripheral blood. The receptors stem from a woman in her 70s with acute or convalescent COVID-19.

The chain uses TRBV19 and TRBJ2-1; 15 bases are a match to TRBD2. V was clipped by 1 base and J by 3 bases; unmatched bases: 4. CDR1 and CDR2 from the germline V gene are LNHDA and SQIVND (reference sequence). CDR3 length: 18 amino acids. Here the CDR3 reads CASSIAGLAGGGYNEQFF. The CDR3 DNA reads TGTGCCAGTAGTATAGCAGGACTAGCGGGAGGGGGCTACAATGAGCAGTTCTTC.

V gene TRBV9 combines with J gene TRBJ1-3, with D possibly TRBD1 on 6 matching bases. The germline V gene encodes CDR1 SGDLS and CDR2 YYNGEE. The CDR3 has 15 residues. V was cut by 1 base and J by 4 bases, with 12 bases left in between. The CDR3 nucleotides are TGTGCCAGCAGCGTACGGGACACGTCCGGAAACACCATATATTTT. Its protein is CASSVRDTSGNTIYF.

V is TRBV6-5 and J is TRBJ2-1; 8 nucleotides match TRBD1. The CDR3 totals 14 residues. The junction had 4 bases not matched to a gene; V was cut back by 6 bases and J by 3 bases. Germline assignment: CDR1 MNHEY and CDR2 SVGAGI. The CDR3 spells CASRRDRHYNEQFF. The CDR3, as DNA: TGTGCCAGCAGACGGGACAGGCACTACAATGAGCAGTTCTTC.

The V gene is TRBV5-1, the J gene TRBJ1-1; unclear D gene. CDR1 SGHRS and CDR2 YFSETQ come from the germline V gene. V lost 3 bases and J lost 1, with 7 bases in between. The CDR3 has 13 residues. The CDR3 loop is CASSSAGNTEAFF. Written as DNA, the CDR3 is TGCGCCAGCAGCTCGGCGGGGAACACTGAAGCTTTCTTT.

The chain recombines TRBV10-1 with TRBJ2-5; tentative D call: TRBD1 (6 bases). Germline V lookup: CDR1 WNHNN, CDR2 SYGVQD (reference sequence). The CDR3 runs 13 residues. V was cut by 6 bases and J by 2 bases, with 10 bases left in between. This CDR3 is CASSGTNQETQYF. In DNA, the CDR3 is TGCGCCAGCAGCGGGACAAATCAAGAGACCCAGTACTTC.

The CDR3 nucleotides read TGTGCCAGCTCGCCGGAAGGGCAGGGGGCCGGTGAGCAGTACTTC. Its protein product is CASSPEGQGAGEQYF. The chain uses TRBV27 and TRBJ2-7; 8 positions match TRBD1. The germline CDR1 and CDR2 sequences are MNHEY and SMNVEV (reference sequence). The CDR3 sequence is 15 residues long. V shed 8 bases, J shed 7 bases, and the junction held 16 bases outside the gene matches.

This clone was detected only a few times. The chain joins TRBV25-1 to TRBJ2-2; a possible D gene is TRBD2 (5 bases). This CDR3 has 14 amino acids. The V gene lost 7 bases and the J gene lost 7 bases, with 16 bases spanning the gap. Per the germline V gene, CDR1 is MGHDK and CDR2 is SYGVNS. The DNA of the CDR3 is TGTGCCAGCATGGCCCCGGGGTTAAACGGGGAGCTGTTTTTT. Protein: CASMAPGLNGELFF.

V gene TRBV5-1 combines with J gene TRBJ2-5; possibly TRBD1 for D (6 bases). From germline, CDR1 is SGHRS and CDR2 YFSETQ. CDR3 length equals 14 residues. The V gene lost 3 bases and the J gene lost 2 bases, with 11 bases spanning the gap. CDR3 coding DNA: TGCGCCAGCAGCTCCGGACAGCCTCAAGAGACCCAGTACTTC. Encoded protein: CASSSGQPQETQYF.

The chain recombines TRBV6-5 with TRBJ2-1; 9 nucleotides match TRBD1. V was pared by 7 bases and J by 6 bases, with 10 bases of the junction left unmatched. This CDR3 is 15 amino acids long. Germline CDR1 and CDR2: MNHEY and SVGAGI. CDR3 sequence (DNA): TGTGCCAGCACCGACAGGGGGACAGTTGTCAATGAGCAGTTCTTC. Its translation is CASTDRGTVVNEQFF.

The chain uses TRBV5-1 and TRBJ1-1; weak D call: TRBD1 (5 bases). V lost 0 bases to trimming and J lost 1 base, with 13 bases between them. The length of the CDR3 is 16 residues. The V gene's germline CDR1 is SGHRS and CDR2 YFSETQ. CDR3 residues: CASSLAQGRGNTEAFF. CDR3 sequence (DNA): TGCGCCAGCAGCTTGGCGCAGGGTAGAGGGAACACTGAAGCTTTCTTT. The full variable domain, its missing parts supplied by reference TRBV5-1 and TRBJ1-1, is KAGVTQTPRYLIKTRGQQVTLSCSPISGHRSVSWYQQTPGQGLQFLFEYFSETQRNKGNFPGRFSGRQFSNSRSEMNVSTLELGDSALYLCASSLAQGRGNTEAFFGQGTRLTVV.

J is TRBJ2-7 and V is TRBV6-2 or TRBV6-3; D not certain. The CDR3 consists of 15 residues. V lost 2 bases, J lost 5 bases, and 16 bases lay in between. Germline V gene lookup returns CDR1 MNHEY and CDR2 SVGEGT. Written as DNA, the CDR3 is TGTGCCAGCAGTTACGACGGCAGGTGGGTAGACGAGCAGTACTTC. Translating gives CASSYDGRWVDEQYF.

The chain is built from TRBV6-5 and TRBJ1-1, with a weak D call TRBD1 (5 bases). The CDR3 runs 14 residues. V shed 6 bases and J shed 2 bases, with 13 bases lying between them. Germline CDR1 MNHEY, CDR2 SVGAGI. The CDR3 nucleotides are TGTGCCAGCAGGTCCCTGACAGAAAACACTGAAGCTTTCTTT. This translates into CASRSLTENTEAFF.

V is TRBV11-3 and J is TRBJ2-3; weak D call: TRBD2 (6 bases). Trimming removed 5 bases from V and 6 bases from J, with 15 bases in between. CDR3 size: 14 residues. CDR1 SGHNT and CDR2 YENEEA come from the germline V gene. CDR3 nucleotides: TGTGCCAGCAGCGCCGGGACTTGGGCGGATACGCAGTATTTT. Amino acid sequence: CASSAGTWADTQYF.